This is a list of T cell receptor beta chains from one sample in a study of T cell responses to AZD1222 COVID-19 vaccine. Profiling relied on immunoSEQ multiplex PCR, and the TCRdb table lists in-frame clones only, not all of them. Here the sample spans some 110,000 clones, 75% to 90% being singletons. The sequenced sample was peripheral blood, obtained 28 days after the second AZD1222 dose. The receptors come from an adult who received the AZD1222 COVID-19 vaccine. Each CDR3 is given with its conserved first and last residue. Each record gives: clone size, V gene, J gene, CDR3 protein. Only some rows state a clone size, as once, few, many or a class for expanded clones.

.	TRBV28	TRBJ1-6	CASFSGSSYNSPLHF
.	TRBV3-1/TRBV3-2	TRBJ2-2	CASSQVQAHTGELFF
.	TRBV14	TRBJ1-4	CASSQHTDRVDEKLFF
.	TRBV5-4	TRBJ1-1	CASSPEGGGANTEAFF
.	TRBV29-1	TRBJ1-1	CSVIRSGTGNTEAFF
.	TRBV6-6	TRBJ1-2	CASSPELTSREGYGYTF
once	TRBV7-3	TRBJ1-5	CASSSDRLWSNQPQHF
.	TRBV5-1	TRBJ1-1	CASSLGTGPEAFF
.	TRBV5-1	TRBJ2-6	CASSLGQSSGANVLTF
.	TRBV6-5	TRBJ2-1	CASSYSGPSNEQFF
.	TRBV7-2	TRBJ2-2	CASSSRGATNTGELFF
.	TRBV5-4	TRBJ2-7	CASSPSQGSEQYF
.	TRBV5-1	TRBJ1-5	CASSFSGTGENQPQHF
.	TRBV19	TRBJ1-6	CASSPGGFNNSPLHF
.	TRBV6-2/TRBV6-3	TRBJ2-1	CASSYRLADVSSYNEQFF
.	TRBV30	TRBJ2-7	CAWSRLAYEQYF
.	TRBV19	TRBJ1-6	CASSGEWGVNSPLHF
.	TRBV4-2	TRBJ1-6	CASTPSFLDNSPLHF
once	TRBV6-5	TRBJ2-7	CASSADRAGREQYF
.	TRBV5-6	TRBJ2-1	CASSLASSSGKQFF
.	TRBV6-5	TRBJ2-6	CASLTGYGANVLTF
.	TRBV12-3/TRBV12-4	TRBJ2-1	CATRGDHNEQFF
.	TRBV25-1	TRBJ2-5	CASSEQGRGKETQYF
.	TRBV5-6	TRBJ2-7	CASSLGQGDGQYF